Listed here is a single T cell receptor beta chain. The antigen is unknown. This PCR relied on a set of 60 Vbeta primers and 13 Jbeta primers. Assay used: immunoSEQ multiplex PCR; TCRdb lists only in-frame clones, some missing. The table shows about 98,000 clones, with less than 70% occurring only once. V was pared by 4 bases and J by 7 bases, with 5 bases of the junction left unmatched. This CDR3 spans 15 amino acids. Germline V gene sequence: CDR1 LNHDA, CDR2 SQIVND (reference sequence). These data are taken from a study of cytomegalovirus exposure and HLA in healthy donors. General observations from the study: When a later analysis compared HLA-associated TCR beta chains with equally common others, the HLA-associated chains turned out to be more clonally expanded and to have lower generation probabilities. Published work reported that the classifier diagnosed cytomegalovirus status with high specificity and sensitivity.

This sequence was found in a female donor in good health and CMV-seronegative. This chain links TRBV19 with TRBJ1-6; 9 positions match TRBD1. The sample comprised PBMCs. The CDR3 spells CASSTLTGGNSPLHF. The CDR3 bases are TGTGCCAGTAGTACCCTGACAGGGGGAAATTCACCCCTCCACTTT. Drawing the rest from reference TRBV19 and TRBJ1-6, the complete variable domain is DGGITQSPKYLFRKEGQNVTLSCEQNLNHDAMYWYRQDPGQGLRLIYYSQIVNDFQKGDIAEGYSVSREKKESFPLTVTSAQKNPTAFYLCASSTLTGGNSPLHFGNGTRLTVT.